The text below deals with one T cell receptor beta chain. The target antigen is unknown. Given the absence of the conserved phenylalanine or tryptophan at the CDR3 end, a read error is likely. Because the CDR3's place on the DNA is in doubt, the DNA is left out and the CDR3 is given as listed by TCRdb. The sample is drawn from a study of metastatic and nonmetastatic thyroid tumors. The study's findings and limits: Versus benign nodules, malignant thyroid tumors reportedly had significantly higher TCR beta diversity, in blood and tumor.

Per the study methods: Clinicopathological groups supplied CDR3 differences that were used to build a distant-metastasis classifier for papillary thyroid cancer. Using MiXCR, TCRdb reanalyzed the PCR reads. TCRdb, rather than the study authors, made the V and J calls. Among under 35,000 clones listed, roughly 30% were seen once. Germline CDR1 SEHNR, CDR2 FQNEAQ (reference sequence). The CDR3 comprises 12 residues, both ends counted. The entire patient cohort was treatment-naive prior to thyroid surgery. The rearrangement joins TRBV7-9 to TRBJ1-1. The specimen was blood. This clonotype was obtained from a female donor with papillary thyroid cancer or a benign thyroid nodule (not recorded which). Some clones in this sample may be carry-over from other donors' samples. CDR3 sequence reads: CASSPGGAEALV.